Included here is one TCR beta chain sequence, with context. The CDR3 runs to 15 residues. Germline V gene data show CDR1 as MNHEY and CDR2 as SMNVEV (reference sequence). With 6 bases clipped from V and 10 bases from J, the junction kept 14 bases outside the gene matches. The sample originates from a study of blood T cell repertoires in COVID-19. Whole-study context: Samples representing acute and convalescent COVID-19 were sourced from the United States, Italy and Spain. The cDNA or gDNA used as material had been derived from T cells, B-cell-depleted T cells, or PBMCs.

As originally analysed: Nucleated cell counts were estimated from reference gene primer amplification. Assay used: immunoSEQ multiplex PCR; TCRdb lists only in-frame clones, some missing. D and trimming come from the DNA, and the V and J calls and clone size come from that table. This sample carries approximately 100,000 clones, roughly 87% of them seen once, and the ten largest clones take approximately 5.6%. This clonotype was sampled from an elderly woman with active COVID-19. The sample was peripheral blood. This rearrangement joins TRBV27 to TRBJ2-1; 8 bases line up with TRBD2. The CDR3 loop reads CASSLFSGGPGEQFF. The CDR3 nucleotides read TGTGCCAGCAGCCTTTTTTCGGGAGGGCCGGGGGAGCAGTTCTTC.